This TCR beta chain was profiled in a study of blood T cell repertoires in COVID-19. Turning to the study itself: Acute and convalescent COVID-19 samples came from the United States, Italy and Spain. T cells, B-cell-depleted T cells, or PBMCs supplied cDNA or gDNA.

Under the authors' procedure: Nucleated cell number was recorded as an estimate derived from reference gene primer amplification. Data came from immunoSEQ multiplex PCR; TCRdb stores just in-frame clones and leaves some out. V, J and clone size were drawn from that table, and D and trimming were deduced from the DNA. There are roughly 30,000 clones in the sample; roughly 80% occur only once, and roughly 10% lies in the top ten. Deletions cut 6 bases from V and 4 bases from J, with 12 bases between. In germline, CDR1 is SEHNR, CDR2 FQNEAQ (reference sequence). This CDR3 comprises 13 residues. The sample comprised peripheral blood. The chain uses TRBV7-9 and TRBJ1-1; possibly TRBD1 for D (6 bases). The TCR sequence derives from a man of 80 years or more with active COVID-19. Here the CDR3 DNA reads TGTGCCAGCAGGGCAGGGGTTGGCACTGAAGCTTTCTTT. Residues: CASRAGVGTEAFF.